The entry that follows covers one TCR beta chain sequence. The data are from a study of blood T cell repertoires in COVID-19. Study at large: Sources were T cells, B-cell-depleted T cells, or PBMCs; the material itself was cDNA or gDNA.

Sequencing used immunoSEQ multiplex PCR; TCRdb keeps in-frame clones, though not all of them. The data hold approximately 250,000 clones, with about 91% observed a single time. Trimming removed 0 bases from V and 8 bases from J, with 15 bases in between. Germline-derived CDR1 and CDR2 are SGDLS and YYNGEE. The CDR3 spans 16 residues. Sequenced input: PBMCs or T cells enriched from blood (not recorded which). The chain recombines TRBV9 with TRBJ1-6; D ambiguous. The TCR originated in a woman aged 40 to 50 with acute COVID-19. The CDR3 region has the DNA TGTGCCAGCAGCGTAGGTGGAGGGATTGTGGATTCACCCCTCCACTTT. Its translation is CASSVGGGIVDSPLHF.